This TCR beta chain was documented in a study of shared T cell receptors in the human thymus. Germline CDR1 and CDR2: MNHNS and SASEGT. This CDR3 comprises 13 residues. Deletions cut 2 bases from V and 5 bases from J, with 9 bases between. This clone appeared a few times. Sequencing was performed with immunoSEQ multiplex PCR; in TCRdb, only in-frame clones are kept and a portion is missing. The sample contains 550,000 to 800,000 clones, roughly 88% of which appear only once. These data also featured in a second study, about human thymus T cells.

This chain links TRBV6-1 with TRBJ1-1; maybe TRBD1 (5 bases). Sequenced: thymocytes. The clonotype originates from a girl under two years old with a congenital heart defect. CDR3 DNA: TGTGCCAGCAGTGAATTTAGGGGAACTGAAGCTTTCTTT. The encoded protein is CASSEFRGTEAFF.